The TCR beta chain described here comes from a study of CD4 T cells in relation to SARS-CoV-2 and coronaviruses. Study summary: Crossreactive spike epitopes shared across donors were mapped to their HLA restriction. Study findings and constraints: Monoreactive clones expanded significantly more to SARS-CoV-2 than crossreactive clones did.

CD4+ T cells from unexposed donors were obtained before the COVID-19 pandemic (2011-2018). In regard to this clone: Its target is not known.

The V and J ends lost 5 bases and 4 bases, in that order; junction bases with no gene match: 5. This CDR3 has 14 amino acids. Per germline, CDR1 SNHLY and CDR2 FYNNEI. Naive and memory CD4+ T cell DNA was deep-sequenced without culture. Measured with immunoSEQ multiplex PCR; TCRdb has only the in-frame clones, and not every one. Counted here are tens of thousands of clones, roughly 93% occurring once; the ten biggest clones make up approximately 0.21%. Material for sequencing was naive CD4+ T cells from PBMCs. Subset defined: naive CD4+ T cells isolated by negative enrichment. The chain is built from TRBV2 and TRBJ2-1, with 7 bases fitting TRBD1. The clonotype comes from a human donor in good health. The CDR3 sequence: CASSRGRGYNEQFF. CDR3 sequence (DNA): TGTGCCAGCAGTAGGGGGCGCGGGTACAATGAGCAGTTCTTC. The entire variable domain, with the rest obtained from reference TRBV2 and TRBJ2-1, is as follows: EPEVTQTPSHQVTQMGQEVILRCVPISNHLYFYWYRQILGQKVEFLVSFYNNEISEKSEIFDDQFSVERPDGSNFTLKIRSTKLEDSAMYFCASSRGRGYNEQFFGPGTRLTVL.